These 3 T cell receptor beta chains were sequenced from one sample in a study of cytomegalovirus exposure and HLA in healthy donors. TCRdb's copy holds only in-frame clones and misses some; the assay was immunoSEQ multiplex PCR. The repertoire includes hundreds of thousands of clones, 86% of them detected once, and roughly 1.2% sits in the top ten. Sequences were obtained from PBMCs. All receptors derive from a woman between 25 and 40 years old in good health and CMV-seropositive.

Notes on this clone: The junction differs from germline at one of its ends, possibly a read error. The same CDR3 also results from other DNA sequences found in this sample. CDR3 nucleotide sequence: TGTGCCAGCTCACCAACAGGGGCAGACTACGGCTACACCTTC. As protein: CASSPTGADYGYTF. The rearrangement joins TRBV18 to TRBJ1-2; 7 positions match TRBD1. The V gene's germline CDR1 is KGHSH and CDR2 LQKENI. This CDR3 has 14 amino acids.

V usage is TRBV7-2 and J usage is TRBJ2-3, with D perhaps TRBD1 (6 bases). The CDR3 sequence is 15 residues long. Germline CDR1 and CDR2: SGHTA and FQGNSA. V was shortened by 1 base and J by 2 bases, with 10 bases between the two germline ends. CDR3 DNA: TGTGCCAGCAGCTTAGAACAGGGCCCCACAGATACGCAGTATTTT. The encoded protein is CASSLEQGPTDTQYF.

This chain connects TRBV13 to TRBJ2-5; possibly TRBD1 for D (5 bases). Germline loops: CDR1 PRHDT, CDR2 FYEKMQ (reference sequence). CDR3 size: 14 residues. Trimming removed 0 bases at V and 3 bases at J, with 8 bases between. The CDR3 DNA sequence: TGTGCCAGCAGCTTAGGAGGGGCAGAAGAGACCCAGTACTTC. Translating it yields CASSLGGAEETQYF.